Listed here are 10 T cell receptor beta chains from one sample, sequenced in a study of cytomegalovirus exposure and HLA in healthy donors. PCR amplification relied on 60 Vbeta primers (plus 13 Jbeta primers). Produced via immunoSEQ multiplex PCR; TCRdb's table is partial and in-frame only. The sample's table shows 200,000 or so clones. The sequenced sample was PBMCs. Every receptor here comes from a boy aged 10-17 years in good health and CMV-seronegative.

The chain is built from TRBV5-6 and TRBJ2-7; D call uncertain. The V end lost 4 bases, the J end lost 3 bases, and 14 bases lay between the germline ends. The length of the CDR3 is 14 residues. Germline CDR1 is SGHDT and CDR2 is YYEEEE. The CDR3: CASSDTAGNYEQYF. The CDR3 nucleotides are TGTGCCAGCAGCGACACAGCAGGAAACTACGAGCAGTACTTC.

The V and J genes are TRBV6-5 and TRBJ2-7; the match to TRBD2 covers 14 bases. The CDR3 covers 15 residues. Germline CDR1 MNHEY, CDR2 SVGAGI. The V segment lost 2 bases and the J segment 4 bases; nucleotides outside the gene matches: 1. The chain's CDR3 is CASSYGTSGGYEQYF. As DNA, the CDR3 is TGTGCCAGCAGTTACGGGACTAGCGGGGGTTACGAGCAGTACTTC.

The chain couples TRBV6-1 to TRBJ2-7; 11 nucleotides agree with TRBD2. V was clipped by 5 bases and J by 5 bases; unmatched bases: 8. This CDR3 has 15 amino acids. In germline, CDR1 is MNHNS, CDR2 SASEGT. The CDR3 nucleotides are TGTGCCAGCAGTCAACTAGCGGGGGTAGTCCACGAGCAGTACTTC. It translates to CASSQLAGVVHEQYF.

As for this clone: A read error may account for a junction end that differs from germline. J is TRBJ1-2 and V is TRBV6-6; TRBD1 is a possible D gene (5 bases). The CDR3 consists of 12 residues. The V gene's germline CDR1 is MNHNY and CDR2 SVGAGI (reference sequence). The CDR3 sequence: CVSRGVSYGYTF. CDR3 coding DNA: TGTGTCAGCAGAGGGGTTAGCTATGGCTACACCTTC.

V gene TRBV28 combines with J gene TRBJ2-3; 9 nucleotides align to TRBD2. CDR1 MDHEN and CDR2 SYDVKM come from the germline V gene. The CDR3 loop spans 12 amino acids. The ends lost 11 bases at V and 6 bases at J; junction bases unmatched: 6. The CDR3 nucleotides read TGTGCCTCCCTGAGCGGGGGGGATACGCAGTATTTT. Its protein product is CASLSGGDTQYF.

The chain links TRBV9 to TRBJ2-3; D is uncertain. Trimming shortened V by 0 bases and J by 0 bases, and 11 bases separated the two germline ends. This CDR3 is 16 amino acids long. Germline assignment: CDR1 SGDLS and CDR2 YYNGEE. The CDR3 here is CASSVVPGTSTDTQYF. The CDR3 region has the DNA TGTGCCAGCAGCGTAGTCCCAGGAACTAGCACAGATACGCAGTATTTT.

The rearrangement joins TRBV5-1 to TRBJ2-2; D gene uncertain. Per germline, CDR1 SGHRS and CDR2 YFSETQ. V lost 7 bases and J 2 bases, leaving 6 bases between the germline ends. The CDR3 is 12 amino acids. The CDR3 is CASGVNTGELFF. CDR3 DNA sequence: TGCGCCAGCGGAGTCAACACCGGGGAGCTGTTTTTT.

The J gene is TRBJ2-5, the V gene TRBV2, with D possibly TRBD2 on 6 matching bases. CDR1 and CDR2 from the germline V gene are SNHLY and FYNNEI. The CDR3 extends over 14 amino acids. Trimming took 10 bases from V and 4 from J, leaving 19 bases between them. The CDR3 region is CAISGSLGGETQYF. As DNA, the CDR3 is TGTGCCATCAGCGGCTCTCTGGGAGGAGAGACCCAGTACTTC.

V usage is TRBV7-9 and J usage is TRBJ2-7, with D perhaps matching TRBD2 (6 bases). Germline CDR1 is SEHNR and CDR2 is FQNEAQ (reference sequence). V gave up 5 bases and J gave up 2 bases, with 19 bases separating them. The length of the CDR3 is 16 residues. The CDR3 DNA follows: TGTGCCAGCAGCCCCCCCGGTGGGGGGTTTACCTACGAGCAGTACTTC. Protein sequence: CASSPPGGGFTYEQYF.

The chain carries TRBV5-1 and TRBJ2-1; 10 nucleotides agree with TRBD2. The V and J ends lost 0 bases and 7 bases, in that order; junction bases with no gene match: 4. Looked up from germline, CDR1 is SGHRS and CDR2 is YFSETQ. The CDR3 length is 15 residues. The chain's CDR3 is CASSLGERGGNEQFF. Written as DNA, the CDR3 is TGCGCCAGCAGCTTGGGGGAGCGGGGGGGAAATGAGCAGTTCTTC.